This T cell receptor beta chain was retrieved from a study of control samples from healthy donors and cancer patients. The repertoire was sequenced with immunoSEQ multiplex PCR; TCRdb's copy has only in-frame clones and lacks some. The sample yields more than 120,000 clones, around 90% seen once. V was clipped by 0 bases and J by 5 bases, with 13 bases between them. CDR1 is SGHDN, CDR2 FVKESK, per germline. CDR3 length: 15 amino acids. This clone was recorded only once. This chain joins TRBV14 and TRBJ1-1, with unresolved D. The material sequenced was blood. This receptor was identified in a man aged 25-45 years in good health. CDR3 region: CASSQDKGRGTEAFF. The DNA for the CDR3 is TGTGCCAGCAGCCAAGATAAGGGCCGGGGAACTGAAGCTTTCTTT.